This TCR beta chain emerged from a study of T cell responses to AZD1222 COVID-19 vaccine. A remark on this clone: Antigen unknown.

Study results and caveats: Unmutated regions of variants are reportedly targeted by nearly half of spike-specific TCRs. Vaccine-related CD4 TCRs covered spike, predominating at 160-218 and 743-854. Clonal diversity was possibly underestimated, and white British individuals and females predominated among donors.

The germline V gene has CDR1 KGHSH and CDR2 LQKENI. The CDR3 is 14 amino acids. With 0 bases removed from V and 7 bases from J, the gap between germline ends came to 9 bases. Clones were sequenced by immunoSEQ multiplex PCR, and TCRdb holds only the in-frame ones, with some missing. The sample lists roughly 130,000 clones, 88% occurring once. V usage is TRBV18 and J usage is TRBJ1-4; D remains ambiguous. The receptor's source is an adult in good health. The specimen comprised peripheral blood, sampled on day 0 of AZD1222 vaccination. The CDR3 loop is CASSPPPRGEKLFF. The CDR3 DNA reads TGTGCCAGCTCACCACCGCCACGGGGTGAAAAACTGTTTTTT.